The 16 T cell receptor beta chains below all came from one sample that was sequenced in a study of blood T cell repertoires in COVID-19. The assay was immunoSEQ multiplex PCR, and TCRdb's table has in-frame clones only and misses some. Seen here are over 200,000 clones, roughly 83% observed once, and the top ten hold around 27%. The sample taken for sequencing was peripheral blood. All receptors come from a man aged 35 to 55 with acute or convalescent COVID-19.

CDR3 amino acids: CASSIRTSGREKTQYF. In nucleotides, the CDR3 is TGTGCCAGTAGTATTCGGACTAGCGGGAGAGAGAAGACCCAGTACTTC. J is TRBJ2-5 and V is TRBV19, with 13 bases identical to TRBD2. The CDR3 sequence is 16 residues long. Germline CDR1 LNHDA, CDR2 SQIVND (reference sequence). V lost 3 bases to trimming and J lost 6 bases; unmatched junction nucleotides: 7.

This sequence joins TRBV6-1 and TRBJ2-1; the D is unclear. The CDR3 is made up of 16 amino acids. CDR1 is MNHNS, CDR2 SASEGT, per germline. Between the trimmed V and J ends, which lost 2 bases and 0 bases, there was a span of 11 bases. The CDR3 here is CASSERRLSSYNEQFF. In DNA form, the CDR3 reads TGTGCCAGCAGTGAAAGGCGGCTAAGCTCCTACAATGAGCAGTTCTTC.

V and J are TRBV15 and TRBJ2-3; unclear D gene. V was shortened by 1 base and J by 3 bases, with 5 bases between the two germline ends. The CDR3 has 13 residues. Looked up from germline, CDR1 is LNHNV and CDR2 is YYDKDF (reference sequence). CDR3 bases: TGTGCCACCAGCAGAGGTAGTACAGATACGCAGTATTTT. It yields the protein CATSRGSTDTQYF.

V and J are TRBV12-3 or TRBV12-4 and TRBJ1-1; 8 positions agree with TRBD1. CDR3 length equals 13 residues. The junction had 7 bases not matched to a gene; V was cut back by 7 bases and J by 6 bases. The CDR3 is CASNWVQGAEAFF. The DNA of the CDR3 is TGTGCCAGCAATTGGGTACAGGGGGCTGAAGCTTTCTTT.

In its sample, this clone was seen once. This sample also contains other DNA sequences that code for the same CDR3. The DNA of the CDR3 is TGTGCCAGCAGCAGACGGGACAGAGACTACGAGCAGTACTTC. Translation: CASSRRDRDYEQYF. The V gene is TRBV7-6, the J gene TRBJ2-7; 7 bases align to TRBD1. Per germline, CDR1 SGHVS and CDR2 FNYEAQ. This CDR3 spans 14 amino acids. The trim removed 5 bases at V and 3 bases at J, leaving 7 bases unmatched.

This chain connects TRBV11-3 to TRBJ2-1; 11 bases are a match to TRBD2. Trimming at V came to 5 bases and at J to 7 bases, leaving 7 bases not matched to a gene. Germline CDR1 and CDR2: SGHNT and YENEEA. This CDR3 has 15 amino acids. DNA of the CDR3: TGTGCCAGCAGCCAGACTAGCGGGGTCGGTAATGAGCAGTTCTTC. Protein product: CASSQTSGVGNEQFF.

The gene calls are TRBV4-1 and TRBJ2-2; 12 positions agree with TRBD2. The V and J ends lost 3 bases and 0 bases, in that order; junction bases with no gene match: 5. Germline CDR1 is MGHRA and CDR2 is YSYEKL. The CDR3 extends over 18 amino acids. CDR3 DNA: TGCGCCAGCAGCCATCCCGGACTAGCGGGACCGAACACCGGGGAGCTGTTTTTT. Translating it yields CASSHPGLAGPNTGELFF.

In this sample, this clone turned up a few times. The CDR3 region is CASSDTGGGYTF. The DNA for the CDR3 is TGTGCCAGCAGCGATACCGGGGGTGGCTACACCTTC. The J gene is TRBJ1-2, the V gene TRBV16, with TRBD1 as a possible D gene (5 bases). Germline V gene data show CDR1 as KGHSY and CDR2 as FQNENV. The CDR3 is 12 residues long. V dropped 5 bases and J dropped 7 bases, with 11 bases sitting between them.

CDR3 DNA sequence: TGCAGCGCGGGGGCCGATAACTATGGCTACACCTTC. Residues: CSAGADNYGYTF. The chain is built from TRBV29-1 and TRBJ1-2; D might be TRBD1 (6 bases). Germline V gene data show CDR1 as SQVTM and CDR2 as ANQGSEA. Trimming removed 7 bases from V and 1 base from J, with 10 bases in between. This CDR3 is built from 12 residues.

The DNA for the CDR3 is TGTGCCAGCAGTGAAGCGCGGGGAACCGGGGAGCTGTTTTTT. Translating it yields CASSEARGTGELFF. This sequence joins TRBV2 and TRBJ2-2, with D tentatively TRBD2 (6 bases). The CDR3 consists of 14 residues. Germline V gives CDR1 SNHLY, CDR2 FYNNEI. V gave up 0 bases and J gave up 5 bases, with 7 bases separating them. The entire variable domain, with the rest obtained from reference TRBV2 and TRBJ2-2, is as follows: EPEVTQTPSHQVTQMGQEVILRCVPISNHLYFYWYRQILGQKVEFLVSFYNNEISEKSEIFDDQFSVERPDGSNFTLKIRSTKLEDSAMYFCASSEARGTGELFFGEGSRLTVL.

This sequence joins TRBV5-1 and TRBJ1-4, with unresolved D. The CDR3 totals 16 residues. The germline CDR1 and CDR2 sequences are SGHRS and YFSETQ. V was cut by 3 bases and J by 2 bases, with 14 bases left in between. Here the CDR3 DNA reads TGCGCCAGCAGCTATCTGAATGGAGGGACTAATGAAAAACTGTTTTTT. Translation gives CASSYLNGGTNEKLFF.

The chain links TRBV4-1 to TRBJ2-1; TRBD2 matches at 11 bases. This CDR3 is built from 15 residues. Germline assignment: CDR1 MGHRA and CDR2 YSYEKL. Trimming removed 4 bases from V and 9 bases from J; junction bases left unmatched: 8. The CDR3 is CASSLTSGRRIEQFF. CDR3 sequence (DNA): TGCGCCAGCAGCCTTACTAGCGGGAGAAGGATTGAGCAGTTCTTC.

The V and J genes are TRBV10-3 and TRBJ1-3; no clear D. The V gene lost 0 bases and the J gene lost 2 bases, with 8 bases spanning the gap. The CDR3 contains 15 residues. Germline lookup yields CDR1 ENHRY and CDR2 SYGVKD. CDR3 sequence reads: CAISESPNPGNTIYF. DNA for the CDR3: TGTGCCATCAGTGAGTCGCCTAACCCTGGAAACACCATATATTTT.

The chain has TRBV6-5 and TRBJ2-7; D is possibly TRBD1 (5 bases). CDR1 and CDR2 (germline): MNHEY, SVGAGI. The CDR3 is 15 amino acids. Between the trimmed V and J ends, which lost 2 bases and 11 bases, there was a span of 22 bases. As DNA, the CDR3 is TGTGCCAGCAGTTACGAAGGCAGGGCGGTGTATTCGGAGTACTTC. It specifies CASSYEGRAVYSEYF.

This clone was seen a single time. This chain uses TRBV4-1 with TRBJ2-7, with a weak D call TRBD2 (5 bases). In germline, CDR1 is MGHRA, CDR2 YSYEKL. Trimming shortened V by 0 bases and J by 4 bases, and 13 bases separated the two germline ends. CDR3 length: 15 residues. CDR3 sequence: CASSQDEGAGYEQYF. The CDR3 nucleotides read TGCGCCAGCAGCCAAGATGAGGGAGCTGGGTACGAGCAGTACTTC.

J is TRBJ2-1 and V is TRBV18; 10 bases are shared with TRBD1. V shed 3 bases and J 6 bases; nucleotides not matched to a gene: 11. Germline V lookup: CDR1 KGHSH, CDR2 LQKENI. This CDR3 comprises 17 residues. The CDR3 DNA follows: TGTGCCAGCTCACCCCCACCCGGGACAGGGGAGTCCAATGAGCAGTTCTTC. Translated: CASSPPPGTGESNEQFF.